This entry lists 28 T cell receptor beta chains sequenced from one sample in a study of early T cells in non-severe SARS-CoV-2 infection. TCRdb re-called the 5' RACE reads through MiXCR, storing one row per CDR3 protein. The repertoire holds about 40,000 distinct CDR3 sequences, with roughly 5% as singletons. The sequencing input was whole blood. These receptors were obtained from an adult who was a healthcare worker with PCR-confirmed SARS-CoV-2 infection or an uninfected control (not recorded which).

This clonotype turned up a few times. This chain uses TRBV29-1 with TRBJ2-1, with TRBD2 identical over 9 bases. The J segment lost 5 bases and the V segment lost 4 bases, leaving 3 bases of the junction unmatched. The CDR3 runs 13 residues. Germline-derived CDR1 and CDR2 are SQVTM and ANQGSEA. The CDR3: CSVVTSGHNEQFF. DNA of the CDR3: TGCAGCGTTGTGACTAGCGGTCACAATGAGCAGTTCTTC.

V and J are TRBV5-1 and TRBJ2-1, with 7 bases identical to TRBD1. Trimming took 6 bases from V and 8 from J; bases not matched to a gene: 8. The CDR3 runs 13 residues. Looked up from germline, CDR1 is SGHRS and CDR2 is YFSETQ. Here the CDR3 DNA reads TGCGCCAGCAACCCTTTCACAGGGGATGAGCAGTTCTTC. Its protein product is CASNPFTGDEQFF.

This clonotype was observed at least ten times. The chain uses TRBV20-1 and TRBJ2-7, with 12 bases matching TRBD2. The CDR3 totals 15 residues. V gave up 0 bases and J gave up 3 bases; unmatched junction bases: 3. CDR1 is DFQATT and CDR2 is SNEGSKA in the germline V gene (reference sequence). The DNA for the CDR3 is TGCAGTGCTAGAGATTCTAGCGGGAGGGGCTACGAGCAGTACTTC. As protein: CSARDSSGRGYEQYF.

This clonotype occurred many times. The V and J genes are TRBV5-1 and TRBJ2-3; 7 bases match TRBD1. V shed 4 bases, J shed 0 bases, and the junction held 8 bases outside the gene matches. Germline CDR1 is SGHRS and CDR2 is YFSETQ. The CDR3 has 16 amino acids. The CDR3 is CASSQGQVTSTDTQYF. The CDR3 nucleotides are TGCGCCAGCAGCCAAGGACAGGTGACTAGCACAGATACGCAGTATTTT.

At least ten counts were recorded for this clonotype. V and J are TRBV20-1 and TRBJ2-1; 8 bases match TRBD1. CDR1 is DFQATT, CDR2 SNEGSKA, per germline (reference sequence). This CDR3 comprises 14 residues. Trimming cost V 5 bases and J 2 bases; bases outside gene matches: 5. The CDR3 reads CSAPGQETYNEQFF. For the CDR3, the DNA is TGCAGTGCTCCGGGACAGGAGACCTACAATGAGCAGTTCTTC.

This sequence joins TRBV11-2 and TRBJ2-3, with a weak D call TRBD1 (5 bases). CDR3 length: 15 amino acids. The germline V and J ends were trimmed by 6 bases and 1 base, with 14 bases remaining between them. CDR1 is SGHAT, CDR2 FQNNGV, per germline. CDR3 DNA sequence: TGTGCCAGCAGACGTACAGGATTTGGCACAGATACGCAGTATTTT. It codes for CASRRTGFGTDTQYF.

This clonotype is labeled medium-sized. DNA for the CDR3: TGTGCCAGCACAACGGGAGGCAATTCACCCCTCCACTTT. Translating it yields CASTTGGNSPLHF. V usage is TRBV12-3 or TRBV12-4 and J usage is TRBJ1-6; D ambiguous. V was pared by 7 bases and J by 7 bases, with 11 bases between. This CDR3 spans 13 amino acids.

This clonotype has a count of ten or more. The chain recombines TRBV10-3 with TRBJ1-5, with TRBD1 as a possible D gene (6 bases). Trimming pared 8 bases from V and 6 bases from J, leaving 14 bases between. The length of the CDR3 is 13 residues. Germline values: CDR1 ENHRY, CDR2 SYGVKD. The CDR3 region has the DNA TGTGCCATCTCGGCAGGGGTCCGTCAGCCCCAGCATTTT. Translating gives CAISAGVRQPQHF.

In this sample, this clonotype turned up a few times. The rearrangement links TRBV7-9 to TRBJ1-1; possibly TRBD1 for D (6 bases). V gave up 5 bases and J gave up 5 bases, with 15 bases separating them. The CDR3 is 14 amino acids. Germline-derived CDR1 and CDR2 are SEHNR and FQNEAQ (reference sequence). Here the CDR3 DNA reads TGTGCCAGCAGCCACCTGGGGGCGGGAACTGAAGCTTTCTTT. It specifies CASSHLGAGTEAFF.

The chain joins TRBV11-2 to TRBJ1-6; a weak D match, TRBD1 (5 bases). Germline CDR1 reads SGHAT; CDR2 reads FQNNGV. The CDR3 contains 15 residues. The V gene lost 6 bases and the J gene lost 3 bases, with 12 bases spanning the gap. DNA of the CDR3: TGTGCCAGCAGTCCGGGACGGCTCTATAATTCACCCCTCCACTTT. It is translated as CASSPGRLYNSPLHF.

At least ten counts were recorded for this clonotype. Here the CDR3 reads CASSQESRGMETQYF. CDR3 bases: TGCGCCAGCAGCCAAGAAAGTAGGGGGATGGAGACCCAGTACTTC. J is TRBJ2-5 and V is TRBV4-1; weak D call: TRBD1 (6 bases). The CDR3 has 15 amino acids. Trimming shortened V by 0 bases and J by 5 bases, and 13 bases separated the two germline ends. The germline gives CDR1 MGHRA, CDR2 YSYEKL.

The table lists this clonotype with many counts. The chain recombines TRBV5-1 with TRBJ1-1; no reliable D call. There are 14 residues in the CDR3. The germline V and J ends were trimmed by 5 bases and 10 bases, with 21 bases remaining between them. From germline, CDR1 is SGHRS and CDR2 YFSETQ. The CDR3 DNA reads TGCGCCAGCAGGCCATGGACCGGCCGATTCCCAGCTTTCTTT. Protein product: CASRPWTGRFPAFF.

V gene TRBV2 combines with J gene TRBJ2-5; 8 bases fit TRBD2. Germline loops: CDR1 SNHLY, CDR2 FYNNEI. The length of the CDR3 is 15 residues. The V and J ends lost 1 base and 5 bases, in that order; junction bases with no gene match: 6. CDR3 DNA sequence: TGTGCCAGCAGTGAAGGCCTAGCGGGCCCCGAGACCCAGTACTTC. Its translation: CASSEGLAGPETQYF. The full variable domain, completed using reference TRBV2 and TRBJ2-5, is EPEVTQTPSHQVTQMGQEVILRCVPISNHLYFYWYRQILGQKVEFLVSFYNNEISEKSEIFDDQFSVERPDGSNFTLKIRSTKLEDSAMYFCASSEGLAGPETQYFGPGTRLLVL.

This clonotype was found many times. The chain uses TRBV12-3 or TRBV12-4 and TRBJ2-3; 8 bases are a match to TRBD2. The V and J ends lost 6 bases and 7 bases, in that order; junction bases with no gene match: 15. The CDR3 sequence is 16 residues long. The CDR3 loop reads CASRVGTSGPGYTQYF. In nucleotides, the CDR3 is TGTGCCAGCAGGGTAGGAACTAGCGGCCCGGGATATACGCAGTATTTT.

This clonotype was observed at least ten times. CDR3 sequence (DNA): TGTGCTAGTGGCTCCCCGACAGTTCGGCAGGGGGATTCACCCCTCCACTTT. Translation gives CASGSPTVRQGDSPLHF. The chain links TRBV12-5 to TRBJ1-6, with 7 bases matching TRBD1. Looked up from germline, CDR1 is LGHNT and CDR2 is FRNRAP. V lost 6 bases to trimming and J lost 8 bases; unmatched junction nucleotides: 16. The CDR3 consists of 17 residues.

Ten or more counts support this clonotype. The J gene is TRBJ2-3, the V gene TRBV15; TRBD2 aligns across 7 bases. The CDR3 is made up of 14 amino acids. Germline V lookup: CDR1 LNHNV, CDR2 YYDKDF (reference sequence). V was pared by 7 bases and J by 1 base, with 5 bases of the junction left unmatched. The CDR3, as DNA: TGTGCCACCACCGTGGGGGGGGGCACAGATACGCAGTATTTT. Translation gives CATTVGGGTDTQYF.

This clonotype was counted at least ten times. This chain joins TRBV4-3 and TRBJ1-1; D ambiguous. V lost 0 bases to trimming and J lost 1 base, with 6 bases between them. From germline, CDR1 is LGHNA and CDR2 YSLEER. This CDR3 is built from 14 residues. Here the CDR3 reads CASSQEAGNTEAFF. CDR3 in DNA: TGCGCCAGCAGCCAAGAGGCGGGGAACACTGAAGCTTTCTTT.

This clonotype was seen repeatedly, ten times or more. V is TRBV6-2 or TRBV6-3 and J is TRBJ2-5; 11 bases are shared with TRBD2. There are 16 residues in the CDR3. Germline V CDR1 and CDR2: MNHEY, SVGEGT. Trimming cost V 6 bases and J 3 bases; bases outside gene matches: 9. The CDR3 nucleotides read TGTGCCAGCAGCATCGCTAGCGGGAGGACTAAAGAGACCCAGTACTTC. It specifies CASSIASGRTKETQYF.

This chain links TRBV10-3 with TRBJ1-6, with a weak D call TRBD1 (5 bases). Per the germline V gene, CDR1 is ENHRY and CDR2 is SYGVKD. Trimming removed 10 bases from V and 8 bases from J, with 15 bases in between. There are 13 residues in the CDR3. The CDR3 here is CATLTVGDSPLHF. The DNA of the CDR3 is TGTGCCACCCTGACGGTAGGGGATTCACCCCTCCACTTT.

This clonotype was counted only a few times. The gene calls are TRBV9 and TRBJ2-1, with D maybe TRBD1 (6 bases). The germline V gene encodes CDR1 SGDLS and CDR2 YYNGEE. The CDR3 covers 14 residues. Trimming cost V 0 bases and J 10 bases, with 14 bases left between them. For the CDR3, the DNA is TGTGCCAGCAGCGTAGCCCAGAGGGGGACCGAGCAGTTCTTC. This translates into CASSVAQRGTEQFF.

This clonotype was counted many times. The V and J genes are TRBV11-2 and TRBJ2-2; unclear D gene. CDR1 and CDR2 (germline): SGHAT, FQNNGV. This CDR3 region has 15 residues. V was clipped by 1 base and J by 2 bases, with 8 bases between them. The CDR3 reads CASSLAGRNTGELFF. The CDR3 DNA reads TGTGCCAGCAGCTTAGCGGGCCGTAACACCGGGGAGCTGTTTTTT.

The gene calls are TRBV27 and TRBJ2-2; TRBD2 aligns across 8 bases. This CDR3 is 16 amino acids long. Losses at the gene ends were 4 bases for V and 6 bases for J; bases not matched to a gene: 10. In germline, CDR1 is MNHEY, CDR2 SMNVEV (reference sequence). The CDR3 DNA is TGTGCCAGCAGTTCTCCCTTGCCGGGGGGGCCCGGGGAGCTGTTTTTT. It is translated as CASSSPLPGGPGELFF.

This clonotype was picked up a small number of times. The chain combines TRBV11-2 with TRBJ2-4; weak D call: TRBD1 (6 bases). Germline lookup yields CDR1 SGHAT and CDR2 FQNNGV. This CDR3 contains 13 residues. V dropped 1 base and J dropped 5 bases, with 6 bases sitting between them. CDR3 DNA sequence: TGTGCCAGCAGCTTAGGGACAGAAAACATTCAGTACTTC. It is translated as CASSLGTENIQYF.

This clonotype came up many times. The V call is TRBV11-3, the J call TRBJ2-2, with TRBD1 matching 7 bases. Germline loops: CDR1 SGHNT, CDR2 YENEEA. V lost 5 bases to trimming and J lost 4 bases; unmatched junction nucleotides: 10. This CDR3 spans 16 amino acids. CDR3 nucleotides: TGTGCCAGCAGCAATACAATTCACAGGGGCACCGGGGAGCTGTTTTTT. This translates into CASSNTIHRGTGELFF. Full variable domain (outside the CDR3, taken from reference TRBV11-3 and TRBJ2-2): EAGVVQSPRYKIIEKKQPVAFWCNPISGHNTLYWYLQNLGQGPELLIRYENEEAVDDSQLPKDRFSAERLKGVDSTLKIQPAELGDSAVYLCASSNTIHRGTGELFFGEGSRLTVL.

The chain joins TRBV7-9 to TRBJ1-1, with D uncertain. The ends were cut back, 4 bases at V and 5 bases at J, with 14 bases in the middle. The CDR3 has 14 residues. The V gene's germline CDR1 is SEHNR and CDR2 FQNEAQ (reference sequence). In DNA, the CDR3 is TGTGCCAGCAGCTCTTACTCCCCCAAGACTGAAGCTTTCTTT. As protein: CASSSYSPKTEAFF.

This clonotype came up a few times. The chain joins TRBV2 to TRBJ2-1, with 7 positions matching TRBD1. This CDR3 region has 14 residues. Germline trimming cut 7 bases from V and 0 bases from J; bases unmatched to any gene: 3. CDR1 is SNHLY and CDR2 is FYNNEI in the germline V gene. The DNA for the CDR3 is TGTGCCAGCAAGGGACAGACCTCCTACAATGAGCAGTTCTTC. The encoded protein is CASKGQTSYNEQFF.

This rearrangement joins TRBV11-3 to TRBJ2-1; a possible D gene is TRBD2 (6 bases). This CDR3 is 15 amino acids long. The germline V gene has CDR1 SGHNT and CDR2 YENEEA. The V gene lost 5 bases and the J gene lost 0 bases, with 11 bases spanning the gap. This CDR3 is CASSPVGSSYNEQFF. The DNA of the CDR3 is TGTGCCAGCAGCCCCGTCGGGAGCTCCTACAATGAGCAGTTCTTC. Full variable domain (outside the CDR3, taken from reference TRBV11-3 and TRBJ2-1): EAGVVQSPRYKIIEKKQPVAFWCNPISGHNTLYWYLQNLGQGPELLIRYENEEAVDDSQLPKDRFSAERLKGVDSTLKIQPAELGDSAVYLCASSPVGSSYNEQFFGPGTRLTVL.

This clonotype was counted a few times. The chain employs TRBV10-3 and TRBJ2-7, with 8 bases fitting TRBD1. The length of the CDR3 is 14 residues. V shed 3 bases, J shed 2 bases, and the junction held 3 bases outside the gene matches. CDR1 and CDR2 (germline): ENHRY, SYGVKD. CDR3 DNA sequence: TGTGCCATCAGTGATACGACAGGGGCCTACGAGCAGTACTTC. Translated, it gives CAISDTTGAYEQYF.